A single sample gave rise to the 14 T cell receptor beta chains below, sequenced in a study of T-cell reconstitution after alpha-beta-depleted transplantation in children. Construction of the TCRbeta library involved unique molecular identifiers. MiXCR, applied by TCRdb to the PCR reads, yields one record per CDR3 protein. The data contain 440,000 or so distinct CDR3 sequences, about 45% of them singletons. This specimen consisted of PBMCs, obtained before TCRalphabeta/CD19-depleted stem cell transplant. The receptors were gathered from a girl aged 2-10 years with aplastic anemia, due to receive a stem cell transplant.

This clonotype occurred a few times. The rearrangement uses TRBV7-9 and TRBJ2-5; weak D call: TRBD2 (6 bases). V lost 5 bases to trimming and J lost 4 bases, with 14 bases between them. Germline CDR1 SEHNR, CDR2 FQNEAQ (reference sequence). The CDR3 has 14 amino acids. As DNA, the CDR3 is TGTGCCAGCAGCCCCCCGGGACTGGGAGAGACCCAGTACTTC. This gives the protein CASSPPGLGETQYF.

This chain uses TRBV29-1 with TRBJ2-7; D might be TRBD1 (5 bases). The V gene's germline CDR1 is SQVTM and CDR2 ANQGSEA. CDR3 size: 11 residues. V dropped 2 bases and J dropped 4 bases, with 6 bases sitting between them. The CDR3 region has the DNA TGCAGCGTTGAAAGACAGTACGAGCAGTACTTC. Its protein is CSVERQYEQYF.

In DNA, the CDR3 is TGTGCCAGCAACATCTTAAGGGGGAACCCCGCGAACACCGGGGAGCTGTTTTTT. Its protein product is CASNILRGNPANTGELFF. The V call is TRBV11-2, the J call TRBJ2-2, with D perhaps matching TRBD1 (6 bases). The CDR3 loop spans 18 amino acids. Germline CDR1 and CDR2: SGHAT and FQNNGV. V gave up 7 bases and J gave up 0 bases, with 21 bases separating them.

The table lists this clonotype with a count of one. V usage is TRBV29-1 and J usage is TRBJ2-7; 9 nucleotides line up with TRBD1. J lost 2 bases, V lost 7 bases, and 6 bases had no gene match. The germline gives CDR1 SQVTM, CDR2 ANQGSEA. The CDR3 runs to 13 residues. CDR3 DNA: TGCAGCGCAGGACAGGGGACCACCTACGAGCAGTACTTC. Translation: CSAGQGTTYEQYF.

The rearrangement uses TRBV29-1 and TRBJ1-5, with D unresolved. This CDR3 has 14 residues. The V and J ends lost 2 bases and 3 bases respectively, with 11 bases between them. Germline loops: CDR1 SQVTM, CDR2 ANQGSEA. DNA for the CDR3: TGCAGCGTTGAATCCGGATTTTCCAATCAGCCCCAGCATTTT. Translated: CSVESGFSNQPQHF.

The chain couples TRBV6-5 to TRBJ2-7, with TRBD1 as a possible D gene (6 bases). This CDR3 is built from 14 residues. The V gene's germline CDR1 is MNHEY and CDR2 SVGAGI. Trimming took 0 bases from V and 13 from J, leaving 19 bases between them. CDR3 region: CASSYSRTDLFSYF. The CDR3 DNA follows: TGTGCCAGCAGTTACTCAAGGACAGACCTTTTTTCCTACTTC.

This chain uses TRBV7-3 with TRBJ2-7; 16 bases fit TRBD2. In germline, CDR1 is SGHTA, CDR2 FQGTGA. V lost 5 bases to trimming and J lost 3 bases; unmatched junction nucleotides: 13. This CDR3 is built from 19 residues. The CDR3 DNA sequence: TGTGCCAGCAGCCGTGCGGCCCGGGGACTAGCGGGGGGGATCTACGAGCAGTACTTC. Translation: CASSRAARGLAGGIYEQYF.

The chain uses TRBV20-1 and TRBJ2-7, with D hard to call. This CDR3 has 11 amino acids. Germline CDR1 reads DFQATT; CDR2 reads SNEGSKA (reference sequence). The ends were cut back, 4 bases at V and 5 bases at J, with 9 bases in the middle. CDR3: CSAMGEDEQYF. The CDR3 nucleotides read TGCAGTGCTATGGGCGAGGACGAGCAGTACTTC.

This clonotype was counted between two and nine times. The V gene is TRBV5-6, the J gene TRBJ2-1; no reliable D call. This CDR3 has 15 residues. The V gene's germline CDR1 is SGHDT and CDR2 YYEEEE. The V end lost 0 bases, the J end lost 3 bases, and 10 bases lay between the germline ends. The chain's CDR3 is CASSLGWANYNEQFF. The CDR3 bases are TGTGCCAGCAGCTTGGGCTGGGCCAACTACAATGAGCAGTTCTTC.

This clonotype appeared a few times. This chain connects TRBV18 to TRBJ1-3; D gene ambiguous. Germline-derived CDR1 and CDR2 are KGHSH and LQKENI. Trimming left V 3 bases short and J 0 bases short, with 15 bases between. CDR3 length equals 17 residues. CDR3 residues: CASSPYLRGDSGNTIYF. The CDR3 region has the DNA TGTGCCAGCTCACCCTATCTACGCGGGGACTCTGGAAACACCATATATTTT.

The chain uses TRBV4-2 and TRBJ2-5; TRBD2 aligns across 7 bases. Germline CDR1 LGHNA, CDR2 YNFKEQ. Unmatched junction bases numbered 3, after V lost 4 bases and J lost 4 bases. The CDR3 covers 13 residues. The CDR3 loop is CASSRTRGETQYF. The CDR3 bases are TGTGCCAGCAGCCGGACTAGAGGAGAGACCCAGTACTTC.

This clonotype came up once. One end of the junction does not line up with germline, which may come from a read error. CDR3 in DNA: TGCAGTGCTCCGGGACTAGCGGGAGACGACGACTTC. Translated: CSAPGLAGDDDF. This chain connects TRBV20-1 to TRBJ2-7; TRBD2 aligns across 14 bases. CDR1 and CDR2 (germline): DFQATT, SNEGSKA (reference sequence). CDR3 length: 12 amino acids.

This clonotype was seen more than once but under ten times. V gene TRBV10-3 combines with J gene TRBJ2-7; possible D gene TRBD1, 5 bases. The V end lost 6 bases, the J end lost 2 bases, and 14 bases lay between the germline ends. The CDR3 spans 14 residues. Germline V lookup: CDR1 ENHRY, CDR2 SYGVKD. The CDR3 DNA is TGTGCCATCAGGTACGACCAGGGTGCCTACGAGCAGTACTTC. Protein sequence: CAIRYDQGAYEQYF.

This clonotype showed up just once. The rearrangement joins TRBV5-1 to TRBJ2-3; D unclear. The V gene lost 3 bases and the J gene lost 4 bases, with 9 bases spanning the gap. Germline lookup yields CDR1 SGHRS and CDR2 YFSETQ. The CDR3 has 13 residues. The CDR3 nucleotides are TGCGCCAGCAGCTATGGAAGTCCAGATACGCAGTATTTT. Protein product: CASSYGSPDTQYF.